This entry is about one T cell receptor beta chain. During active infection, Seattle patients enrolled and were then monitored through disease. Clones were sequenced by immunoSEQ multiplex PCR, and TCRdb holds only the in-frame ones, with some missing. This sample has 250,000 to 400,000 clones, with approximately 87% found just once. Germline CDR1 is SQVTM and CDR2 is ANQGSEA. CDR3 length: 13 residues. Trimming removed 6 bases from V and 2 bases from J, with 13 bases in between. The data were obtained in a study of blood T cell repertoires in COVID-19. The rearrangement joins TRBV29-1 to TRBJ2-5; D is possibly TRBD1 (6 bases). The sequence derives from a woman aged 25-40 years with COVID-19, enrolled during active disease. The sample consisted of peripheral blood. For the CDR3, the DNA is TGCAGCGTGGCCAGGACAGTACAAGAGACCCAGTACTTC. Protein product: CSVARTVQETQYF.